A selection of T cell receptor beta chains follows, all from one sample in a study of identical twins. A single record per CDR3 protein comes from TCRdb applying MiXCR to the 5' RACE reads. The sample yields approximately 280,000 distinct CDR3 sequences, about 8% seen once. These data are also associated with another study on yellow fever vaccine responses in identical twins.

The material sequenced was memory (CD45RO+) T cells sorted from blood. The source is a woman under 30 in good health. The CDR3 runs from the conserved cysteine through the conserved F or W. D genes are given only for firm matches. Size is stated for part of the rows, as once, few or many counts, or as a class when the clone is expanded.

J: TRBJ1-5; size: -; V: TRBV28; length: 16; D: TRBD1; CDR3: CASSPPTGGKNQPQHF; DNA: TGTGCCAGCAGTCCCCCGACAGGGGGCAAAAATCAGCCCCAGCATTTT
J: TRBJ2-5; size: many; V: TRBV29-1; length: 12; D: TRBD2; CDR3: CSATSGSATQYF; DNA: TGCAGCGCGACTAGCGGGTCGGCGACCCAGTACTTC
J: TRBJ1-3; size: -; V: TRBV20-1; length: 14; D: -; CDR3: CSASPGGQGNTIYF; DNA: TGCAGTGCTAGCCCGGGGGGCCAAGGAAACACCATATATTTT
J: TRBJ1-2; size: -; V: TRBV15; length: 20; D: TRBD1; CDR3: CATSPSSDSGQGGYSYGYTF; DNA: TGTGCCACCAGCCCAAGCTCCGACTCGGGACAGGGAGGATATTCCTATGGCTACACCTTC
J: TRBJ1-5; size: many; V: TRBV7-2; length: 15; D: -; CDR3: CASSLGGTAIQPQHF; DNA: TGTGCCAGCAGCTTAGGGGGGACGGCCATTCAGCCCCAGCATTTT
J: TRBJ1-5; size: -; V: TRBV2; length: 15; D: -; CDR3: CASSERRDGYRPQHF; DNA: TGTGCCAGCAGTGAAAGGCGGGACGGGTACCGGCCCCAGCATTTT
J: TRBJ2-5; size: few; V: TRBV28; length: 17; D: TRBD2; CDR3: CASSQKSWTSGKETQYF; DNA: TGTGCCAGCAGTCAAAAATCTTGGACTAGCGGGAAAGAGACCCAGTACTTC
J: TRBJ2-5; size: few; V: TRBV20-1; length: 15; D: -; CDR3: CSASEIPNFQETQYF; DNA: TGCAGTGCTAGTGAGATCCCTAACTTCCAAGAGACCCAGTACTTC
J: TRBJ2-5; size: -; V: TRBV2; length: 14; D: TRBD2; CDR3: CASISGRVQETQYF; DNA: TGTGCCAGCATAAGCGGGAGGGTCCAAGAGACCCAGTACTTC
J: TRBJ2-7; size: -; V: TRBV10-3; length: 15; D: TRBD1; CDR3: CAIRGWTGEGYEQYF; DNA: TGTGCCATCAGGGGCTGGACAGGGGAGGGCTACGAGCAGTACTTC
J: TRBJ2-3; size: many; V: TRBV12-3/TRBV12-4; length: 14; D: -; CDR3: CASSSGIRKDTQYF; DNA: TGTGCCAGCAGTTCAGGGATCCGAAAAGATACGCAGTATTTT
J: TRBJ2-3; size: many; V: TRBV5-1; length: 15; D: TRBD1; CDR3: CASSSTGRSTDTQYF; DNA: TGCGCCAGCAGCTCGACAGGGCGAAGCACAGATACGCAGTATTTT
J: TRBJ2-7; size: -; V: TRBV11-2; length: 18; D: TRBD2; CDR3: CASSRRMIQAGGSYEQYF; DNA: TGTGCCAGCAGCCGCAGGATGATTCAAGCGGGAGGGTCCTACGAGCAGTACTTC
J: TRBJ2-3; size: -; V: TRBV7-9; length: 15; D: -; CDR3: CASSHTLGGLDTQYF; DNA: TGTGCCAGCAGCCACACGTTGGGGGGTTTAGATACGCAGTATTTT
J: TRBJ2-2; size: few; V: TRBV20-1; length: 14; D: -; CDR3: CSARGIRNTGELFF; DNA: TGCAGTGCTAGGGGAATTAGGAACACCGGGGAGCTGTTTTTT
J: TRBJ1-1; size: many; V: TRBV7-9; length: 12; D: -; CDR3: CASSLAMPEAFF; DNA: TGTGCCAGCAGCTTAGCCATGCCAGAAGCTTTCTTT
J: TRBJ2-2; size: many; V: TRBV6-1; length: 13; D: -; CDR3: CASKWASTGELFF; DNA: TGTGCCAGCAAATGGGCAAGCACCGGGGAGCTGTTTTTT
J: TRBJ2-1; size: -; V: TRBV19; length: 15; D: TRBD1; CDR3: CASSIPGQALNEQFF; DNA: TGTGCCAGTAGTATCCCGGGACAGGCACTCAATGAGCAGTTCTTC
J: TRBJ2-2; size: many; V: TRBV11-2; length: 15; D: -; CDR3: CASSPPVRRPGELFF; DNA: TGTGCCAGCAGCCCACCGGTGAGACGTCCCGGGGAGCTGTTTTTT
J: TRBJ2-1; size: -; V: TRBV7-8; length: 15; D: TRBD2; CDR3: CASSPSLAGKNEQFF; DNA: TGTGCCAGCAGCCCAAGCCTAGCGGGGAAGAATGAGCAGTTCTTC
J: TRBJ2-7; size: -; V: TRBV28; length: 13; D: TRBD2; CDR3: CASSAGGRGEQYF; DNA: TGTGCCAGCAGCGCGGGAGGAAGAGGGGAGCAGTACTTC
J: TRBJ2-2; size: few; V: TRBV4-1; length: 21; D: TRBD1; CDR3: CASSLHGGGQGATLNTGELFF; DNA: TGCGCCAGCAGCCTCCACGGGGGAGGACAGGGGGCGACCTTAAACACCGGGGAGCTGTTTTTT
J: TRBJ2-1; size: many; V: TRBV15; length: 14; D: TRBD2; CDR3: CATSSARTSNEQFF; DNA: TGTGCCACCAGCAGCGCTAGGACTAGTAATGAGCAGTTCTTC
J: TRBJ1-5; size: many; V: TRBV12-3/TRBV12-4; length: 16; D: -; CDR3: CASSLTGQGSNQPQHF; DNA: TGTGCCAGCAGTTTAACAGGTCAGGGTAGCAATCAGCCCCAGCATTTT
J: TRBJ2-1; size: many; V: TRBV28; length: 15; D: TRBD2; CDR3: CASSLVLAGVYEQFF; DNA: TGTGCCAGCAGTTTAGTCCTAGCGGGAGTCTATGAGCAGTTCTTC
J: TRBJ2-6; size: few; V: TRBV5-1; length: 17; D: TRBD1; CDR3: CASSSGTGGRGANVLTF; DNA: TGCGCCAGCAGCTCCGGGACAGGGGGCAGGGGGGCCAACGTCCTGACTTTC
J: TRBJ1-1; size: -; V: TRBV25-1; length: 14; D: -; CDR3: CASSGQARDTEAFF; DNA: TGTGCCAGCAGTGGACAGGCGAGGGACACTGAAGCTTTCTTT
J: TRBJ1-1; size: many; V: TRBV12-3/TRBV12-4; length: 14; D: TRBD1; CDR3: CASSLQGAVTEAFF; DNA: TGTGCCAGCAGTCTACAGGGGGCAGTCACTGAAGCTTTCTTT
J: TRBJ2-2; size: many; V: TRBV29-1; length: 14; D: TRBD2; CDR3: CSVSGAGRTGELFF; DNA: TGCAGCGTTAGTGGAGCGGGGCGCACCGGGGAGCTGTTTTTT
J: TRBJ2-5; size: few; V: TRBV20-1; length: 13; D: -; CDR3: CSARDLGSETQYF; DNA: TGCAGTGCTAGAGATCTAGGGTCGGAGACCCAGTACTTC
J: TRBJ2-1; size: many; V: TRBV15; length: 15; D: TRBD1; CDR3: CATSRRDRGYNEQFF; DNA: TGTGCCACCAGCAGACGGGACAGGGGGTACAATGAGCAGTTCTTC
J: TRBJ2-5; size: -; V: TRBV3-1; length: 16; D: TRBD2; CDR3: CASSPARRRGQETQYF; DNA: TGTGCCAGCAGCCCTGCCCGACGGCGGGGGCAAGAGACCCAGTACTTC
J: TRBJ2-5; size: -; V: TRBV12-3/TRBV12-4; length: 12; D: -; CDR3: CASSFGWETQYF; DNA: TGTGCCAGCAGTTTTGGTTGGGAGACCCAGTACTTC
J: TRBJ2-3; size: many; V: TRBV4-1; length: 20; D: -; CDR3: CASSQTKGVVAGVVVDTQYF; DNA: TGCGCCAGCAGCCAGACAAAGGGGGTTGTGGCGGGAGTGGTAGTGGATACGCAGTATTTT
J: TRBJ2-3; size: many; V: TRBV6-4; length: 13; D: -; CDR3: CASSPSGTDTQYF; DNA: TGTGCCAGCAGTCCAAGCGGCACAGATACGCAGTATTTT
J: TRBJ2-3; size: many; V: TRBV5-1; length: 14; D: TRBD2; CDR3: CASSRGTRGDTQYF; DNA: TGCGCCAGCAGCCGCGGGACTAGAGGAGATACGCAGTATTTT
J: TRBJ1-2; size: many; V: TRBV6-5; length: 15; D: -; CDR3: CASSYSGQMGYGYTF; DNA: TGTGCCAGCAGTTACTCTGGACAGATGGGCTATGGCTACACCTTC
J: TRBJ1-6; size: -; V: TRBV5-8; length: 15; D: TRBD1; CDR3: CASRDRVLYNSPLHF; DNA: TGTGCCAGCAGGGACAGGGTCCTATATAATTCACCCCTCCACTTT
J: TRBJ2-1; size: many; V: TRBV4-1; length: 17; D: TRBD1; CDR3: CASSQEGLQGRGNEQFF; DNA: TGCGCCAGCAGCCAAGAAGGCCTACAGGGGAGAGGCAATGAGCAGTTCTTC
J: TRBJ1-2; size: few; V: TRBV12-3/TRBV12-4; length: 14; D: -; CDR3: CASRLAGDNYGYTF; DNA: TGTGCCAGCAGACTGGCAGGTGATAACTATGGCTACACCTTC